This entry lists 9 T cell receptor beta chains sequenced from one sample in a study of blood T cell repertoires in COVID-19. Clones were read by immunoSEQ multiplex PCR, and TCRdb kept only the in-frame ones, dropping some. Counted here are around 220,000 clones, 80% occurring once; the ten biggest clones make up about 7.7%. Sample: PBMCs or T cells enriched from blood (not recorded which). The source is a woman aged 40 to 50 with acute COVID-19.

The chain uses TRBV6-1 and TRBJ2-5; 8 bases fit TRBD1. Germline V gene data show CDR1 as MNHNS and CDR2 as SASEGT. The CDR3 is made up of 17 amino acids. The junction had 10 bases not matched to a gene; V was cut back by 0 bases and J by 4 bases. DNA for the CDR3: TGTGCCAGCAGTGAAGCTCGGGACAGGAGGTTCGGAGAGACCCAGTACTTC. This codes for CASSEARDRRFGETQYF.

V gene TRBV5-4 combines with J gene TRBJ1-2; TRBD1 matches 7 bases. The CDR3 has 17 amino acids. Per the germline V gene, CDR1 is SGHNT and CDR2 is YYREEE (reference sequence). V shed 1 base and J 0 bases; nucleotides not matched to a gene: 9. CDR3: CASSLSTGALPNYGYTF. Here the CDR3 DNA reads TGTGCCAGCAGCTTGAGCACAGGGGCCCTTCCTAACTATGGCTACACCTTC.

This clone was recorded a few times. The rearrangement uses TRBV29-1 and TRBJ2-1, with D hard to call. V was shortened by 3 bases and J by 7 bases, with 7 bases between the two germline ends. CDR3 length equals 11 residues. Germline V gives CDR1 SQVTM, CDR2 ANQGSEA. The chain's CDR3 is CSVDVVNEQFF. The CDR3 DNA reads TGCAGCGTTGATGTAGTAAATGAGCAGTTCTTC.

This chain uses TRBV5-1 with TRBJ1-1; D remains ambiguous. V shed 1 base and J shed 0 bases, with 7 bases lying between them. The germline V gene encodes CDR1 SGHRS and CDR2 YFSETQ. The CDR3 contains 14 residues. In DNA form, the CDR3 reads TGCGCCAGCAGCTTGCGAGTAATGAACACTGAAGCTTTCTTT. This translates into CASSLRVMNTEAFF.

The chain combines TRBV5-1 with TRBJ1-1, with D hard to call. The length of the CDR3 is 15 residues. V lost 3 bases and J lost 1, with 13 bases in between. Germline lookup yields CDR1 SGHRS and CDR2 YFSETQ. Written as DNA, the CDR3 is TGCGCCAGCAGCTGGTGGGAGGGAGCGAACACTGAAGCTTTCTTT. It yields the protein CASSWWEGANTEAFF.

The chain is built from TRBV6-5 and TRBJ2-1, with D tentatively TRBD2 (5 bases). CDR1 and CDR2 (germline): MNHEY, SVGAGI. The V end lost 0 bases, the J end lost 3 bases, and 6 bases lay between the germline ends. The CDR3 has 14 amino acids. CDR3 region: CASSYSRVYNEQFF. The CDR3 region has the DNA TGTGCCAGCAGTTACTCGAGGGTCTACAATGAGCAGTTCTTC.

The gene calls are TRBV10-3 and TRBJ1-4, with D unresolved. V was pared by 7 bases and J by 10 bases, with 13 bases between. Per germline, CDR1 ENHRY and CDR2 SYGVKD. The CDR3 has 12 residues. The CDR3 DNA is TGTGCCATCAAAGGAGACGTCGGAAAACTGTTTTTT. Its protein product is CAIKGDVGKLFF.

This chain connects TRBV27 to TRBJ2-7, with 8 positions matching TRBD2. The trim removed 4 bases at V and 2 bases at J, leaving 7 bases unmatched. Germline CDR1 and CDR2: MNHEY and SMNVEV (reference sequence). This CDR3 has 15 amino acids. The CDR3 reads CASSYAGRAAYEQYF. CDR3 nucleotide sequence: TGTGCCAGCAGTTACGCCGGGAGGGCCGCCTACGAGCAGTACTTC.

As concerns this clone: Other DNA variants within this sample encode the same CDR3. The chain recombines TRBV18 with TRBJ1-1; 8 bases align to TRBD1. The J segment lost 4 bases and the V segment lost 3 bases, leaving 4 bases of the junction unmatched. The length of the CDR3 is 14 residues. Germline lookup yields CDR1 KGHSH and CDR2 LQKENI. The CDR3 sequence: CASSPQGAATEAFF. Written as DNA, the CDR3 is TGTGCCAGCTCACCTCAGGGGGCTGCCACTGAAGCTTTCTTT. Looking up the rest from reference TRBV18 and TRBJ1-1 gives the full variable domain: NAGVMQNPRHLVRRRGQEARLRCSPMKGHSHVYWYRQLPEEGLKFMVYLQKENIIDESGMPKERFSAEFPKEGPSILRIQQVVRGDSAAYFCASSPQGAATEAFFGQGTRLTVV.